These 28 T cell receptor beta chains were sequenced from one sample in a study of metastatic and nonmetastatic thyroid tumors. Prior to thyroid surgery, none of the patients had received any treatment. Through MiXCR, TCRdb re-clonotyped the PCR reads. The data contain several thousand clones, roughly 15% of them singletons. Sequencing used blood. All receptors derive from a female donor with papillary thyroid cancer or a benign thyroid nodule (not recorded which). Some clones in this sample may be carry-over from other donors' samples.

This chain connects TRBV6-2 or TRBV6-3 to TRBJ1-2, with 9 bases aligning to TRBD1. The trim removed 4 bases at V and 8 bases at J, leaving 20 bases unmatched. In germline, CDR1 is MNHEY, CDR2 SVGEGT. The length of the CDR3 is 18 residues. CDR3 bases: TGTGCCAGCAGTTTCCAAAGGGGGAGGGGACAGGGTATGGGAGGCTACACCTTC. It specifies CASSFQRGRGQGMGGYTF.

Comment on this clone: This could be a read error, since a much larger clone is one nucleotide away. V gene TRBV28 combines with J gene TRBJ1-4; D unresolved. The germline CDR1 and CDR2 sequences are MDHEN and SYDVKM. CDR3 length: 13 residues. The CDR3 reads CASFNPTNEQLFF. In DNA form, the CDR3 reads TGTGCCAGTTTTAACCCAACTAATGAACAACTGTTTTTT.

Judged by abundance, this clone is medium-sized. V and J are TRBV5-1 and TRBJ2-1; D unclear. Per germline, CDR1 SGHRS and CDR2 YFSETQ. This CDR3 region has 14 residues. V was cut by 2 bases and J by 0 bases, with 6 bases left in between. DNA for the CDR3: TGCGCCAGCAGCTTTTCGAGCTCCTACAATGAGCAGTTCTTC. Its translation is CASSFSSSYNEQFF.

This clone was seen only a few times. The genes are TRBV2 and TRBJ1-2, with D tentatively TRBD1 (5 bases). Between the trimmed V and J ends, which lost 3 bases and 5 bases, there was a span of 10 bases. From germline, CDR1 is SNHLY and CDR2 FYNNEI. The CDR3 is 13 amino acids. CDR3 amino acids: CASSDAAGYGYTF. The DNA of the CDR3 is TGTGCCAGCAGTGACGCTGCAGGGTATGGCTACACCTTC.

By share of the sample, this clone is medium-sized. The chain links TRBV20-1 to TRBJ2-2; D is perhaps TRBD1 (6 bases). CDR1 DFQATT and CDR2 SNEGSKA come from the germline V gene (reference sequence). This CDR3 is built from 14 residues. V lost 2 bases and J lost 5, with 12 bases in between. CDR3 sequence (DNA): TGCAGTGCTAGAAGACCCAGGGGAACCGGGGAGCTGTTTTTT. Amino acids: CSARRPRGTGELFF.

The V and J genes are TRBV6-1 and TRBJ2-1, with TRBD2 matching 14 bases. The CDR3 extends over 14 amino acids. Looked up from germline, CDR1 is MNHNS and CDR2 is SASEGT. The trim removed 11 bases at V and 7 bases at J, leaving 7 bases unmatched. CDR3 sequence: CAGGTSGSLNEQFF. As DNA, the CDR3 is TGTGCCGGCGGGACTAGCGGGAGTCTTAATGAGCAGTTCTTC.

The rearrangement uses TRBV7-3 and TRBJ2-2; TRBD2 is a possible D gene (7 bases). Looked up from germline, CDR1 is SGHTA and CDR2 is FQGTGA. Trimming removed 4 bases from V and 6 bases from J, with 12 bases in between. This CDR3 is built from 14 residues. The CDR3 loop is CASSYTGRAGELFF. The CDR3 DNA reads TGTGCCAGCAGCTACACAGGGAGGGCCGGGGAGCTGTTTTTT.

This clone appeared a few times. A read error may produce the germline difference seen at one junction end. V gene TRBV6-5 combines with J gene TRBJ2-7; 8 bases agree with TRBD2. The CDR3 is 15 residues long. Germline-derived CDR1 and CDR2 are MNHEY and SVGAGI. The CDR3 DNA reads TGTGCCAGCAGTTACTCTAGTAGCGGGATTTACGAGCAGTGCTTC. This translates into CASSYSSSGIYEQCF.

This clone has ten or more counts. It may be a read error: a sequence one base away is much more abundant. No conserved phenylalanine or tryptophan is present at the end of the CDR3, so a read error is the likely explanation. The CDR3 region has the DNA TGCGCCAGCAGCACCCGGACAGGATCTGGAGGCTACACCCTC. Its translation: CASSTRTGSGGYTL. This rearrangement joins TRBV5-1 to TRBJ1-2; TRBD1 agrees at 7 bases. CDR1 and CDR2 from the germline V gene are SGHRS and YFSETQ. CDR3 length: 14 amino acids. Losses at the gene ends were 4 bases for V and 8 bases for J; bases not matched to a gene: 11.

The V call is TRBV6-1, the J call TRBJ1-2; 7 nucleotides align to TRBD1. The V segment lost 8 bases and the J segment 8 bases; nucleotides outside the gene matches: 14. The CDR3 has 14 residues. The germline CDR1 and CDR2 sequences are MNHNS and SASEGT. The CDR3 region is CASGRDSGSRGYTF. In DNA, the CDR3 is TGTGCCAGCGGTCGGGACAGTGGATCCCGGGGCTACACCTTC.

Judged by abundance, this clone is medium-sized. J is TRBJ2-1 and V is TRBV19; D is perhaps TRBD2 (6 bases). The CDR3 spans 15 residues. The V gene's germline CDR1 is LNHDA and CDR2 SQIVND (reference sequence). Trimming stripped 5 bases from V and 1 base from J, with 12 bases between. The CDR3, as DNA: TGTGCCAGTAGTCCCCGGCGGGATTCCTACAATGAGCAGTTCTTC. Protein sequence: CASSPRRDSYNEQFF.

This clone was picked up many times. This chain links TRBV4-1 with TRBJ2-5; TRBD1 matches 8 bases. Looked up from germline, CDR1 is MGHRA and CDR2 is YSYEKL. Germline trimming cut 4 bases from V and 5 bases from J; bases unmatched to any gene: 3. The CDR3 length is 13 residues. CDR3: CASSRTGGETQYF. The CDR3 DNA reads TGCGCCAGCAGCCGAACAGGGGGGGAGACCCAGTACTTC.

This clone was counted only a few times. The chain carries TRBV30 and TRBJ1-1; possible D gene TRBD1, 6 bases. The CDR3 covers 15 residues. The V gene's germline CDR1 is GTSNPN and CDR2 SVGIG (reference sequence). Trimming removed 1 base from V and 5 bases from J, with 17 bases in between. CDR3 nucleotide sequence: TGTGCCTGGAGTGCGACTGGGCAGGGGAGAACTGAAGCTTTCTTT. Translating it yields CAWSATGQGRTEAFF. Full variable domain (rest looked up from reference TRBV30 and TRBJ1-1): SQTIHQWPATLVQPVGSPLSLECTVEGTSNPNLYWYRQAAGRGLQLLFYSVGIGQISSEVPQNLSASRPQDRQFILSSKKLLLSDSGFYLCAWSATGQGRTEAFFGQGTRLTVV.

At least ten counts were recorded for this clone. With a much larger clone just one base away, this may be a read error. The J gene is TRBJ2-2, the V gene TRBV2; TRBD1 is a possible D gene (5 bases). CDR3 length: 15 amino acids. Germline V gene sequence: CDR1 SNHLY, CDR2 FYNNEI. The germline V and J ends were trimmed by 6 bases and 2 bases, with 13 bases remaining between them. The CDR3: CASRLGWGNTGELFF. The CDR3 bases are TGTGCCAGCAGGCTGGGTTGGGGCAACACCGGGGAGCTGTTTTTT.

Worth noting for this clone: Germline and junction disagree at one end, which may indicate a read error. The chain employs TRBV7-6 and TRBJ1-6; D not certain. Germline CDR1 is SGHVS and CDR2 is FNYEAQ. This CDR3 comprises 17 residues. The CDR3 loop is CACSYDKGLRYNSPLHF. CDR3 coding DNA: TGTGCCTGCAGCTACGACAAAGGGCTACGTTATAATTCACCCCTCCACTTT.

Sample share makes this clone medium-sized. This chain joins TRBV11-2 and TRBJ1-2; the match to TRBD1 covers 7 bases. J lost 3 bases, V lost 8 bases, and 6 bases had no gene match. CDR1 and CDR2 from the germline V gene are SGHAT and FQNNGV. The CDR3 totals 13 residues. The chain's CDR3 is CASGDRDHYGYTF. CDR3 DNA sequence: TGTGCCAGCGGGGACAGAGACCACTATGGCTACACCTTC.

Of note for this clone: The junction and the germline gene differ at one end; a read error may be behind it. The rearrangement uses TRBV28 and TRBJ2-7, with D unresolved. The length of the CDR3 is 15 residues. In germline, CDR1 is MDHEN, CDR2 SYDVKM. CDR3 coding DNA: TGTGCCAGCGGGGTTGAACTATCAGATAAGGACGAGCAGTGCTTC. Protein product: CASGVELSDKDEQCF.

This clone has only a few counts. CDR3 sequence reads: CASTSTGGGGDTQYF. For the CDR3, the DNA is TGTGCCAGCACTTCTACCGGAGGGGGCGGAGATACGCAGTATTTT. The chain couples TRBV6-1 to TRBJ2-3, with a possible D match to TRBD1 (7 bases). Germline V gene sequence: CDR1 MNHNS, CDR2 SASEGT. Trimming took off 7 bases at V and 5 bases at J, with 19 bases between the two ends. This CDR3 has 15 residues.

The genes are TRBV11-2 and TRBJ2-7; 10 bases agree with TRBD1. CDR1 is SGHAT and CDR2 is FQNNGV in the germline V gene. The V gene end was trimmed by 7 bases and the J gene end by 5 bases; junction bases not matched to a gene: 11. This CDR3 has 15 amino acids. The CDR3 nucleotides read TGTGCCAGCAATAACCCGGGACAGGGGAACCACGAGCAGTACTTC. Encoded protein: CASNNPGQGNHEQYF.

This clone is deemed medium-sized. This chain links TRBV6-2 or TRBV6-3 with TRBJ2-3; 10 bases map to TRBD2. CDR3 length: 15 residues. Germline-derived CDR1 and CDR2 are MNHEY and SVGEGT. V was clipped by 3 bases and J by 0 bases; unmatched bases: 0. The CDR3 nucleotides are TGTGCCAGCAGTTATAGCGGGGGGAGCACAGATACGCAGTATTTT. Encoded protein: CASSYSGGSTDTQYF.

By its share, this clone is medium-sized. The V call is TRBV29-1, the J call TRBJ1-2; 11 bases agree with TRBD1. The germline CDR1 and CDR2 sequences are SQVTM and ANQGSEA. Unmatched junction bases numbered 9, after V lost 7 bases and J lost 8 bases. The CDR3 extends over 13 amino acids. CDR3 sequence: CSDSPGQGEGYTF. The CDR3 nucleotides read TGCAGCGATAGCCCGGGACAGGGGGAGGGCTACACCTTC.

This clone was recorded many times. This chain joins TRBV5-8 and TRBJ1-3; D is unresolved. Germline loops: CDR1 SGHTS, CDR2 YDEGEE. V gave up 1 base and J gave up 0 bases, with 8 bases separating them. The CDR3 is made up of 15 amino acids. In DNA form, the CDR3 reads TGTGCCAGCAGCTTGTACGTCCACTCTGGAAACACCATATATTTT. Translating it yields CASSLYVHSGNTIYF.

V and J are TRBV18 and TRBJ2-1; D ambiguous. V shed 10 bases and J shed 5 bases, with 9 bases lying between them. This CDR3 has 11 residues. From germline, CDR1 is KGHSH and CDR2 LQKENI. In DNA form, the CDR3 reads TGTGCCACGGCGCGGAACAATGAGCAGTTCTTC. Protein product: CATARNNEQFF.

In its sample, this clone was seen a few times. J is TRBJ2-7 and V is TRBV6-1; the D gene is possibly TRBD2 (7 bases). The CDR3 has 14 amino acids. V lost 4 bases and J 5 bases, leaving 15 bases between the germline ends. Germline CDR1 and CDR2: MNHNS and SASEGT. The CDR3 is CASSGGGGFHEQYF. Here the CDR3 DNA reads TGTGCCAGCAGTGGGGGGGGCGGTTTCCACGAGCAGTACTTC.

This clone qualifies as medium-sized. The genes are TRBV28 and TRBJ2-7; 9 nucleotides agree with TRBD1. The V segment lost 6 bases and the J segment 1 base; nucleotides outside the gene matches: 10. The length of the CDR3 is 16 residues. Germline CDR1 MDHEN, CDR2 SYDVKM. The CDR3 nucleotides read TGTGCCAGCAGATTTAACCGGGACAGGGTATCCTACGAGCAGTACTTC. Protein: CASRFNRDRVSYEQYF.

Ten or more counts support this clone. The identical CDR3 is also encoded by other nucleotide sequences in the sample. The chain employs TRBV2 and TRBJ1-1; D not resolved. The CDR3 is made up of 15 amino acids. Looked up from germline, CDR1 is SNHLY and CDR2 is FYNNEI. V lost 3 bases to trimming and J lost 1 base, with 12 bases between them. In DNA form, the CDR3 reads TGTGCCAGCAGTGAGTATAGGGAACAGAACACTGAAGCTTTCTTT. Residues: CASSEYREQNTEAFF.

This clone has ten or more counts. This CDR3 reads CASSPLGETQYF. DNA of the CDR3: TGCGCCAGCAGCCCCCTGGGAGAGACCCAGTACTTC. The chain links TRBV5-1 to TRBJ2-5; D ambiguous. CDR3 length: 12 amino acids. V was pared by 4 bases and J by 4 bases, with 8 bases between. Per the germline V gene, CDR1 is SGHRS and CDR2 is YFSETQ.

This clone was recorded many times. The sample has other DNA sequences that encode this CDR3 too. The rearrangement links TRBV10-3 to TRBJ2-6, with D perhaps TRBD2 (10 bases). The CDR3 has 18 residues. V gave up 8 bases and J gave up 4 bases, with 24 bases separating them. Germline V CDR1 and CDR2: ENHRY, SYGVKD. Written as DNA, the CDR3 is TGTGCCATCGCTAGCGGGGGACAGGGAAGCTCGGGGGCCAACGTCCTGACTTTC. Its translation: CAIASGGQGSSGANVLTF.